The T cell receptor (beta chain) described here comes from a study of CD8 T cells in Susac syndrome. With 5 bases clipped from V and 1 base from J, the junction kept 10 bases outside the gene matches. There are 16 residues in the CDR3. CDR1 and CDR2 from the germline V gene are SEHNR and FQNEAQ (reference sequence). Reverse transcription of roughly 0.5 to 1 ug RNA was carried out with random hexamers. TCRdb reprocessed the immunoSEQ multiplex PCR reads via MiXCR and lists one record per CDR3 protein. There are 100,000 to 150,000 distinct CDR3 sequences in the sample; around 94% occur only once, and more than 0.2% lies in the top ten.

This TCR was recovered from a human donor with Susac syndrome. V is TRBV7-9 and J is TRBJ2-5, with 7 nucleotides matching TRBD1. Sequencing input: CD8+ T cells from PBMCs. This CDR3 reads CASSRNRGPLQETQYF. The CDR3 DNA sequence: TGTGCCAGCAGCCGAAACAGGGGACCCCTCCAAGAGACCCAGTACTTC.